These 10 T cell receptor beta chains share one sample of origin, sequenced in a study of OX40 agonist ivuxolimab in advanced cancers. Libraries were prepared by immunoSEQ multiplex PCR; TCRdb keeps only in-frame clonotypes and omits some of them. The sample records about 55,000 clones, more than 75% being singletons. This material consisted of CD4+ or CD8+ T cells sorted from blood, taken in a trial of the OX40 agonist ivuxolimab. The origin of the receptors is an adult with an advanced solid tumor such as melanoma, head and neck, liver or kidney cancer.

CDR3 protein: CASSRGTLREKLFF. The CDR3 DNA follows: TGTGCCAGCAGTCGCGGGACATTAAGGGAAAAACTGTTTTTT. The J gene is TRBJ1-4, the V gene TRBV28; weak D call: TRBD1 (6 bases). The ends were cut back, 5 bases at V and 8 bases at J, with 15 bases in the middle. The CDR3 has 14 residues. CDR1 is MDHEN and CDR2 is SYDVKM in the germline V gene.

The chain has TRBV18 and TRBJ2-5; perhaps TRBD2 as D (6 bases). V lost 5 bases and J lost 2, with 15 bases in between. CDR1 is KGHSH, CDR2 LQKENI, per germline. This CDR3 is 15 amino acids long. In DNA form, the CDR3 reads TGTGCCAGCTCATCCTTGGGACTTTCTCAAGAGACCCAGTACTTC. This gives the protein CASSSLGLSQETQYF.

The CDR3 loop is CASRMTGVRTEAFF. The DNA for the CDR3 is TGTGCCAGCAGGATGACAGGGGTTCGGACTGAAGCTTTCTTT. The chain combines TRBV11-2 with TRBJ1-1; 8 positions match TRBD1. J lost 5 bases, V lost 6 bases, and 8 bases had no gene match. In germline, CDR1 is SGHAT, CDR2 FQNNGV. The CDR3 contains 14 residues.

The genes are TRBV5-4 and TRBJ2-3; D remains unclear. The V and J ends lost 3 bases and 2 bases respectively, with 1 base between them. The CDR3 covers 11 residues. Per the germline V gene, CDR1 is SGHNT and CDR2 is YYREEE (reference sequence). CDR3 nucleotide sequence: TGTGCCAGCAGCTCCACAGATACGCAGTATTTT. It is translated as CASSSTDTQYF.

This clone was detected only once. This rearrangement joins TRBV9 to TRBJ1-6; TRBD1 is a possible D gene (6 bases). CDR1 and CDR2 (germline): SGDLS, YYNGEE. The V end was cut by 0 bases, the J end by 6 bases, with 7 bases between. CDR3 length equals 14 residues. The CDR3 spells CASSVGRGNSPLHF. CDR3 nucleotide sequence: TGTGCCAGCAGCGTAGGCAGGGGTAATTCACCCCTCCACTTT.

The chain uses TRBV7-9 and TRBJ2-2; 8 bases map to TRBD1. The CDR3 covers 18 residues. Germline V gene data show CDR1 as SEHNR and CDR2 as FQNEAQ (reference sequence). V lost 4 bases and J lost 0; bases outside the gene matches: 10. In DNA form, the CDR3 reads TGTGCCAGCAGCTCAGCCGGGACAGGCTACCCGAACACCGGGGAGCTGTTTTTT. This sequence encodes CASSSAGTGYPNTGELFF. Looking up the rest from reference TRBV7-9 and TRBJ2-2 gives the full variable domain: DTGVSQNPRHKITKRGQNVTFRCDPISEHNRLYWYRQTLGQGPEFLTYFQNEAQLEKSRLLSDRFSAERPKGSFSTLEIQRTEQGDSAMYLCASSSAGTGYPNTGELFFGEGSRLTVL.

The genes are TRBV5-4 and TRBJ2-3, with unresolved D. Germline values: CDR1 SGHNT, CDR2 YYREEE (reference sequence). The CDR3 extends over 13 amino acids. Trimming shortened V by 1 base and J by 6 bases, and 9 bases separated the two germline ends. The CDR3 DNA reads TGTGCCAGCAGCTTGCTCTATGCGGATACGCAGTATTTT. Translation gives CASSLLYADTQYF.

The chain employs TRBV7-9 and TRBJ2-3; 7 nucleotides line up with TRBD1. Germline CDR1 reads SEHNR; CDR2 reads FQNEAQ (reference sequence). This CDR3 has 15 amino acids. Unmatched junction bases numbered 5, after V lost 5 bases and J lost 0 bases. This CDR3 is CASSAGTASTDTQYF. DNA for the CDR3: TGTGCCAGCAGCGCCGGGACAGCTAGCACAGATACGCAGTATTTT.

The chain joins TRBV15 to TRBJ1-1; 9 bases are shared with TRBD1. The CDR3 consists of 16 residues. The V gene's germline CDR1 is LNHNV and CDR2 YYDKDF (reference sequence). Trimming cost V 3 bases and J 0 bases; bases outside gene matches: 5. The CDR3 sequence is CATSRDRGTLNTEAFF. The CDR3 DNA sequence: TGTGCCACCAGCAGGGACAGGGGTACTCTGAACACTGAAGCTTTCTTT.

This chain joins TRBV6-1 and TRBJ2-7, with 7 nucleotides matching TRBD1. Germline CDR1 reads MNHNS; CDR2 reads SASEGT. V shed 4 bases and J 2 bases; nucleotides not matched to a gene: 8. This CDR3 is 15 amino acids long. CDR3 protein: CASSALRDSPYEQYF. The CDR3 nucleotides read TGTGCCAGCAGTGCCCTCCGGGACAGTCCCTACGAGCAGTACTTC.